One T cell receptor (beta chain) is described in this entry. Its antigen remains unknown. Using RNA transcripts as the source, TCR beta CDR3 regions were amplified. HTBI primers were the set used in a first-round RT-PCR of the TCR CDR3. MiXCR, applied by TCRdb to the multiplex PCR reads, yields one record per CDR3 protein. In the table there are about 640,000 distinct CDR3 sequences, roughly 46% of which are singletons. The data derive from a study of T cells in Graves' hyperthyroidism and ophthalmopathy. Study-wide findings and caveats: Ophthalmopathy onset followed model prediction by a median about six months.

CDR1 and CDR2 (germline): SQVTM, ANQGSEA. V gave up 1 base and J gave up 7 bases, with 10 bases separating them. The CDR3 runs 13 residues. The sample taken for sequencing was peripheral blood or thyroid tissue (not recorded which). The gene calls are TRBV29-1 and TRBJ1-4, with D tentatively TRBD1 (5 bases). The receptor was isolated from an adult man with Graves' disease, either hyperthyroidism or ophthalmopathy (not recorded which). The CDR3 protein is CSVEVGGTEKLFF. CDR3 sequence (DNA): TGCAGCGTTGAAGTGGGTGGGACTGAAAAACTGTTTTTT.